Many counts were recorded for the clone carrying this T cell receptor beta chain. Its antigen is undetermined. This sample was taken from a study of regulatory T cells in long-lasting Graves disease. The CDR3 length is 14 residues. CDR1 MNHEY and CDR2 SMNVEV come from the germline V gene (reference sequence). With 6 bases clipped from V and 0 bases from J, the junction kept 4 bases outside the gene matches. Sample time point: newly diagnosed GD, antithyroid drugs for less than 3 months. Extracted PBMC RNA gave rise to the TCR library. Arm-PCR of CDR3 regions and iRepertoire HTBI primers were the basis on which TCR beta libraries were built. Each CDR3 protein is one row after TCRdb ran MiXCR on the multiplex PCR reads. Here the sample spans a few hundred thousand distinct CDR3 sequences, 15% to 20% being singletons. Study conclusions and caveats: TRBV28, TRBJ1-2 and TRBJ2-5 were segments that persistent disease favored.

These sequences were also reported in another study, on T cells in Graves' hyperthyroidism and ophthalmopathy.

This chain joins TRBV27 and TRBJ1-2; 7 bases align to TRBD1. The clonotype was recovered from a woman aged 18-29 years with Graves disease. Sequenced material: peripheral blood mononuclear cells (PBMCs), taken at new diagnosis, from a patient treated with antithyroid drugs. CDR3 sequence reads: CASRGDRANYGYTF. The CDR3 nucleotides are TGTGCCAGCAGAGGGGACAGAGCTAACTATGGCTACACCTTC.